What follows describes a single T cell receptor beta chain. Antigen unknown. The V and J ends lost 4 bases and 0 bases respectively, with 7 bases between them. The CDR3 loop spans 14 amino acids. Germline CDR1 is MGHDK and CDR2 is SYGVNS. The source of the sample is a study of a mutant IDH1 vaccine in newly diagnosed glioma. Turning to the study itself: Treatment recipients were approximately 62% male and around 38% female, and their mean age was approximately 42 years. Earlier treatment was radiotherapy, temozolomide, or both, with most getting both. General study results and limits: Among all patients, vaccine-induced immune responses occurred in about 93%.

Clones were sequenced by immunoSEQ multiplex PCR, and TCRdb holds only the in-frame ones, with some missing. The table includes over 25,000 clones, around nine tenths detected once. Time point meaning: baseline, week 1 (first vaccination visit). As for treatment: pre-vaccination baseline after standard-of-care therapy. The specimen comprised PBMCs, sampled from a glioma patient treated with radiotherapy, temozolomide or both. The sequence came from a woman aged 40 to 49 with glioma. The chain employs TRBV25-1 and TRBJ1-3; the D is unclear. The CDR3 DNA reads TGTGCCAGCAGTGTCCGTACCTCTGGAAACACCATATATTTT. Encoded protein: CASSVRTSGNTIYF.